This TCR beta chain came from a study of CD8+CD57+ T cells in acquired aplastic anemia. About the research overall: Mean DNA quantity obtained from sorted CD4+ and CD8+ cells was 3 to 3.5 ug. Average CD4+ read depth in healthy donors was around 9.9 million reads.

Profiles of TCR beta VDJ and CDR3 were generated from a genomic DNA template. TCRdb reanalysed the reads using MiXCR and keeps one entry per CDR3 protein. The repertoire holds about 150,000 distinct CDR3 sequences, with 40% to 45% as singletons. This clonotype was observed many times. What it recognizes is unknown. Germline V gives CDR1 SGHRS, CDR2 YFSETQ. The length of the CDR3 is 13 residues. V was pared by 5 bases and J by 0 bases, with 9 bases between. General study findings and limits: Significance was not reached for CD8+ Simpson's diversity between patients and controls. Common to patients and controls were roughly 30 CD8+ CDR3 sequences.

The receptor comes from a human donor in good health, serving as a control. J is TRBJ2-7 and V is TRBV5-1; D might be TRBD1 or TRBD2, each matching 5 bases. The specimen was sorted CD4+, CD8+, or CD8+CD57+ T cells (not recorded which) from PBMCs. As DNA, the CDR3 is TGCGCCAGCAGAGGGACGGTCTCCTACGAGCAGTACTTC. Protein product: CASRGTVSYEQYF.